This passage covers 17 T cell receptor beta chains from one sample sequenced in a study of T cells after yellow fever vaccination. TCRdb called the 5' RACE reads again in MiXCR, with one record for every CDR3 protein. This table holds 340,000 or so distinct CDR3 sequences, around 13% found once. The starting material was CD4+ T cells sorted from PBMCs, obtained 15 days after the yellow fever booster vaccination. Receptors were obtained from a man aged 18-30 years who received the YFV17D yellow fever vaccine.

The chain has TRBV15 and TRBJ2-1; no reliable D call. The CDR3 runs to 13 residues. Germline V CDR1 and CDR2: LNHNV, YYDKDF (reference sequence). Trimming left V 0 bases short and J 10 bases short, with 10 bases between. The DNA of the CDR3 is TGTGCCACCAGCAGAGATCCGAGTGGCGAGCAGTTCTTC. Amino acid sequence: CATSRDPSGEQFF.

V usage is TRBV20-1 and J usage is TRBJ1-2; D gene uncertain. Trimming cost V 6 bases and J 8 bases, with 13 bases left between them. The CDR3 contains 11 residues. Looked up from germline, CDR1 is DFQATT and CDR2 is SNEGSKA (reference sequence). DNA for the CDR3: TGCAGTGCGTCACGATTTGAGGGCTACACCTTC. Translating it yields CSASRFEGYTF.

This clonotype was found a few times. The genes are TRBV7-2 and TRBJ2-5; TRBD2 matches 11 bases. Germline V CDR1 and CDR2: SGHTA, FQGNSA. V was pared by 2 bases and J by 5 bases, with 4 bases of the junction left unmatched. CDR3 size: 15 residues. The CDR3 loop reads CASSLPLAGVETQYF. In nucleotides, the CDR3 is TGTGCCAGCAGCTTACCACTAGCGGGGGTGGAGACCCAGTACTTC. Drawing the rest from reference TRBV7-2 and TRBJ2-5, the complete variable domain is GAGVSQSPSNKVTEKGKDVELRCDPISGHTALYWYRQSLGQGLEFLIYFQGNSAPDKSGLPSDRFSAERTGGSVSTLTIQRTQQEDSAVYLCASSLPLAGVETQYFGPGTRLLVL.

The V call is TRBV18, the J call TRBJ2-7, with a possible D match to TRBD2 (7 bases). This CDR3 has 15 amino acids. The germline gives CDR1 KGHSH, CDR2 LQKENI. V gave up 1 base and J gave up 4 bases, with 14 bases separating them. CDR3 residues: CASSPQGGGSYEQYF. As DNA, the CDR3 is TGTGCCAGCTCACCACAGGGAGGGGGGTCTTACGAGCAGTACTTC.

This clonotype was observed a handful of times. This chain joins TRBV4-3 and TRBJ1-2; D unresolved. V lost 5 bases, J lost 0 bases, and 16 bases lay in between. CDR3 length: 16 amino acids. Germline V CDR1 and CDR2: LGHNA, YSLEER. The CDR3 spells CASSYSREDANYGYTF. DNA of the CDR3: TGCGCCAGCAGCTATTCTCGGGAGGATGCTAACTATGGCTACACCTTC.

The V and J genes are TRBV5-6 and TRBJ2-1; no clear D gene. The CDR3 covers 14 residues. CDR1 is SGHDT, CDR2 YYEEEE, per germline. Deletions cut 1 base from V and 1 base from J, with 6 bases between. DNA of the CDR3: TGTGCCAGCAGCTTGATGACGTCCTACAATGAGCAGTTCTTC. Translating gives CASSLMTSYNEQFF.

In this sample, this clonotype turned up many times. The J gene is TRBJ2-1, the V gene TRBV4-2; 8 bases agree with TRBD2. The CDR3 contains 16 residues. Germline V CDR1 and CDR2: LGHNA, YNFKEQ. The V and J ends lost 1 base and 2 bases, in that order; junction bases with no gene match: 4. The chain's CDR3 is CASSQALAVPYNEQFF. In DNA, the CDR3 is TGTGCCAGCAGCCAAGCACTAGCGGTGCCCTACAATGAGCAGTTCTTC.

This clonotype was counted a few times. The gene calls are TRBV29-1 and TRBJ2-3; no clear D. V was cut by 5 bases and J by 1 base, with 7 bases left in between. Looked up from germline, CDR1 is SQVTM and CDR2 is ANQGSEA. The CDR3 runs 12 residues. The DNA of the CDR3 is TGCAGCGTTTCCACGCGCACAGATACGCAGTATTTT. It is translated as CSVSTRTDTQYF.

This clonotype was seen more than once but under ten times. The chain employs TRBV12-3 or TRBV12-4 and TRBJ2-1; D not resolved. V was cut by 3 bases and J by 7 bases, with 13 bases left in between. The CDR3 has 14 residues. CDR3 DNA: TGTGCCAGCAGTTTGAGTTCGTTGGGGAATGAGCAGTTCTTC. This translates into CASSLSSLGNEQFF.

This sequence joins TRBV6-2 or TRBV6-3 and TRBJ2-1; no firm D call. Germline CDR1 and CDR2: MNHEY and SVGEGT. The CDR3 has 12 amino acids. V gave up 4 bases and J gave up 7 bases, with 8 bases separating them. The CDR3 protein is CASSSYRNEQFF. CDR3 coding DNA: TGTGCCAGCAGTTCTTATCGGAATGAGCAGTTCTTC.

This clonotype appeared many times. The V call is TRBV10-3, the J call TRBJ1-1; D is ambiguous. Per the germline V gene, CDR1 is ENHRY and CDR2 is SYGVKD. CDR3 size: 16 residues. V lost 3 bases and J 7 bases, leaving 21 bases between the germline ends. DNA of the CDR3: TGTGCCATCAGTGACCCCAGTCCCGGCAGGTTAAATGAAGCTTTCTTT. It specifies CAISDPSPGRLNEAFF.

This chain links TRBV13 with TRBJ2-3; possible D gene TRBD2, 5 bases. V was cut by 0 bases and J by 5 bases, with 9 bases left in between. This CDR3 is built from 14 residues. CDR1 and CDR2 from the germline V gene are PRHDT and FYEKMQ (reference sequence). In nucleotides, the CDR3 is TGTGCCAGCAGCTTAGGACTAGTGGTAGATACGCAGTATTTT. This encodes CASSLGLVVDTQYF.

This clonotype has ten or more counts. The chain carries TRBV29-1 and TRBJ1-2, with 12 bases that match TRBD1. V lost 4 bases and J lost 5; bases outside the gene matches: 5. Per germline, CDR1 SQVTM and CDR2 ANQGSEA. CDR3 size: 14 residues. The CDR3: CSVAGDRGLYGYTF. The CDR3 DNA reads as TGCAGCGTTGCCGGGGACAGGGGGCTGTATGGCTACACCTTC.

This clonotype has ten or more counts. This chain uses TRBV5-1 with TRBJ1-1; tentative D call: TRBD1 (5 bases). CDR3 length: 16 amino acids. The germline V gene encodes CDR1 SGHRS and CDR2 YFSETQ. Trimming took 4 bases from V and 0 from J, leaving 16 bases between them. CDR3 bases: TGCGCCAGCAGCCTGGGACGGGGGACCTTGAACACTGAAGCTTTCTTT. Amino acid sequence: CASSLGRGTLNTEAFF.

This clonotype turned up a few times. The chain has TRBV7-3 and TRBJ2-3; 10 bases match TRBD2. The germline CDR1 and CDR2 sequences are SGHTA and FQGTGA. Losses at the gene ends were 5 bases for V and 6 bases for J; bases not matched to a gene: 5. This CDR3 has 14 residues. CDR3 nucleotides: TGTGCCAGCAGCCGATCTAGCGGGGGCGATACGCAGTATTTT. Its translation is CASSRSSGGDTQYF.

This CDR3 reads CASSWGLPEEQFF. The CDR3 bases are TGTGCCAGCAGCTGGGGACTACCCGAGGAGCAGTTCTTC. The chain couples TRBV7-2 to TRBJ2-1; 7 nucleotides line up with TRBD2. The CDR3 is 13 amino acids. V lost 4 bases to trimming and J lost 10 bases; unmatched junction nucleotides: 7. The germline V gene encodes CDR1 SGHTA and CDR2 FQGNSA.

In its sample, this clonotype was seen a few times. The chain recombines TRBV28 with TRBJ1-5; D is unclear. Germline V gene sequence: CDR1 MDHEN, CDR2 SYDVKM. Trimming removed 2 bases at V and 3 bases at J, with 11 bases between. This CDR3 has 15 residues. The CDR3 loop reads CASSLNGVSNQPQHF. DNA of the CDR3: TGTGCCAGCAGTTTAAATGGGGTCTCCAATCAGCCCCAGCATTTT.